The source of this TCR beta chain is a study of cytomegalovirus exposure and HLA in healthy donors. Study-level background: The approximately 110 validation repertoires used a platform that matched the one used for the approximately 670 first-cohort repertoires, as a later analysis reported.

Data came from immunoSEQ multiplex PCR; TCRdb stores just in-frame clones and leaves some out. Counted here are approximately 120,000 clones, roughly 89% occurring once; the ten biggest clones make up approximately 1.1%. To note about this clone: Its target is unknown.

The CDR3 consists of 14 residues. CDR1 and CDR2 from the germline V gene are MNHNY and SVGAGI (reference sequence). V was clipped by 6 bases and J by 3 bases; unmatched bases: 7. Findings and limits, study-wide: Generally TCR sequences proved uncommon, though certain public TCRs appeared in numerous donors. Investigators reported 164 TCR beta chains as tied to cytomegalovirus.

The TCR was taken from a woman between 18 and 30 years old in good health and CMV-seronegative. The V gene is TRBV6-6, the J gene TRBJ2-5; TRBD1 agrees at 7 bases. The sequencing input was PBMCs. DNA for the CDR3: TGTGCCAGCAGCTACAGGGGTGAAGAAGAGACCCAGTACTTC. It specifies CASSYRGEEETQYF.